A single sample gave rise to the 19 T cell receptor beta chains below, sequenced in a study of Ad26.COV2.S vaccination and SARS-CoV-2 variants. Treatment in this sample: about 20 received Ad26.COV2.S at low or high dose, single or two shots; about 5 received placebo; per-sample allocation not given. It was on day 63 after the first vaccine or placebo injection that samples were taken. Some clones are missing from TCRdb's copy, which holds only in-frame ones; the method was immunoSEQ multiplex PCR. The sample records about 370,000 clones, about 85% being singletons. The starting material was peripheral blood, obtained in a trial of Ad26.COV2.S vaccine versus placebo. These receptors all come from a person between 18 and 59 years old who received the Ad26.COV2.S COVID-19 vaccine or a placebo.

The chain couples TRBV5-1 to TRBJ1-4; D unresolved. The V end was cut by 0 bases, the J end by 5 bases, with 8 bases between. From germline, CDR1 is SGHRS and CDR2 YFSETQ. The CDR3 covers 14 residues. CDR3 sequence: CASSLGTVNEKLFF. The CDR3 bases are TGCGCCAGCAGCTTGGGTACAGTGAATGAAAAACTGTTTTTT.

J is TRBJ1-2 and V is TRBV10-3, with D uncertain. The V end was cut by 3 bases, the J end by 1 base, with 6 bases between. CDR1 is ENHRY, CDR2 SYGVKD, per germline. This CDR3 has 13 amino acids. The CDR3 region has the DNA TGTGCCATCAGTGACCAAAATAACTATGGCTACACCTTC. Translating gives CAISDQNNYGYTF.

The CDR3 DNA sequence: TGTGCCAGCAGCCCGGGACAGGGGAAAAACACCGGGGAGCTGTTTTTT. It yields the protein CASSPGQGKNTGELFF. The chain recombines TRBV7-9 with TRBJ2-2; 10 bases line up with TRBD1. Germline CDR1 and CDR2: SEHNR and FQNEAQ (reference sequence). Germline trimming cut 5 bases from V and 2 bases from J; bases unmatched to any gene: 5. The CDR3 totals 16 residues.

The rearrangement uses TRBV6-5 and TRBJ2-2; tentative D call: TRBD1 (5 bases). V was trimmed by 9 bases and J by 2 bases, leaving 10 bases between them. Germline lookup yields CDR1 MNHEY and CDR2 SVGAGI. The CDR3 spans 13 residues. The DNA for the CDR3 is TGTGCCAGTTCAGGGCCAAACACCGGGGAGCTGTTTTTT. This codes for CASSGPNTGELFF.

The chain joins TRBV5-1 to TRBJ2-1, with 12 bases lining up with TRBD2. The CDR3 extends over 15 amino acids. V was clipped by 3 bases and J by 9 bases; unmatched bases: 7. The germline V gene has CDR1 SGHRS and CDR2 YFSETQ. CDR3 sequence reads: CASSSLAGGRGEQFF. For the CDR3, the DNA is TGCGCCAGCAGCTCCCTAGCGGGGGGGCGGGGTGAGCAGTTCTTC.

The chain combines TRBV3-1 (or the pseudogene TRBV3-2) with TRBJ2-5; either TRBD1 or TRBD2 may supply D (6 bases each). CDR1 and CDR2 from the germline V gene are LGHDT and YNNKEL (reference sequence). Trimming removed 1 base at V and 5 bases at J, with 14 bases between. The CDR3 sequence is 15 residues long. CDR3 sequence (DNA): TGTGCCAGCAGCCAAGGAACTCTAGGGGGGGAGACCCAGTACTTC. Translated: CASSQGTLGGETQYF.

V and J are TRBV5-4 and TRBJ2-1; perhaps TRBD2 as D (5 bases). Trimming took off 0 bases at V and 12 bases at J, with 7 bases between the two ends. The CDR3 covers 11 residues. Germline CDR1 SGHNT, CDR2 YYREEE (reference sequence). The CDR3 DNA sequence: TGTGCCAGCAGCTTGGGAGGGATGCAGTTCTTC. Translating gives CASSLGGMQFF.

In the case of this clone: Other DNA sequences within the sample encode an identical CDR3. The chain recombines TRBV6-2 or TRBV6-3 with TRBJ2-5; 9 nucleotides align to TRBD2. The CDR3 spans 14 residues. V gave up 6 bases and J gave up 2 bases; unmatched junction bases: 4. Germline CDR1 MNHEY, CDR2 SVGEGT. CDR3 DNA: TGTGCCAGCAGCCGCACTAGCGGGCAAGAGACCCAGTACTTC. The encoded protein is CASSRTSGQETQYF.

The chain has TRBV5-1 and TRBJ1-2; no clear D. The germline gives CDR1 SGHRS, CDR2 YFSETQ. The V gene lost 0 bases and the J gene lost 6 bases, with 12 bases spanning the gap. The CDR3 runs 14 residues. CDR3 in amino acids: CASSLVAEGNGYTF. CDR3 DNA: TGCGCCAGCAGCTTGGTGGCAGAGGGTAATGGCTACACCTTC.

This chain uses TRBV11-2 with TRBJ1-1; TRBD1 agrees at 8 bases. V gave up 6 bases and J gave up 1 base; unmatched junction bases: 7. Germline V gene lookup returns CDR1 SGHAT and CDR2 FQNNGV. The CDR3 has 15 amino acids. For the CDR3, the DNA is TGTGCCAGCAGGACATACAGGGGGGCGAACACTGAAGCTTTCTTT. As protein: CASRTYRGANTEAFF.

This chain connects TRBV6-1 to TRBJ1-1, with 7 bases aligning to TRBD1. Germline CDR1 and CDR2: MNHNS and SASEGT. Germline trimming cut 3 bases from V and 4 bases from J; bases unmatched to any gene: 5. This CDR3 contains 14 residues. DNA for the CDR3: TGTGCCAGCAGTGAGGACAGGAGCGCCACTGAAGCTTTCTTT. This encodes CASSEDRSATEAFF.

The chain employs TRBV2 and TRBJ1-5; D not certain. CDR1 and CDR2 from the germline V gene are SNHLY and FYNNEI. Trimming pared 5 bases from V and 1 base from J, leaving 12 bases between. This CDR3 region has 15 residues. CDR3 coding DNA: TGTGCCAGCAGTCACCAGGTAATCAGCAATCAGCCCCAGCATTTT. As protein: CASSHQVISNQPQHF.

The V and J genes are TRBV12-3 or TRBV12-4 and TRBJ1-2; TRBD1 aligns across 7 bases. Trimming at V came to 5 bases and at J to 4 bases, leaving 4 bases not matched to a gene. This CDR3 is built from 13 residues. The CDR3 DNA is TGTGCCAGCAGTGACAGGGCAACCTATGGCTACACCTTC. Amino acid sequence: CASSDRATYGYTF.

The V gene is TRBV7-9, the J gene TRBJ1-3; D remains ambiguous. Trimming shortened V by 3 bases and J by 0 bases, and 6 bases separated the two germline ends. The V gene's germline CDR1 is SEHNR and CDR2 FQNEAQ (reference sequence). This CDR3 has 14 residues. CDR3 sequence reads: CASSFTASGNTIYF. The CDR3 coding sequence is TGTGCCAGCAGCTTTACAGCCTCTGGAAACACCATATATTTT.

This clone was seen once. V and J are TRBV7-9 and TRBJ1-3; D not certain. Germline values: CDR1 SEHNR, CDR2 FQNEAQ (reference sequence). With 4 bases removed from V and 2 bases from J, the gap between germline ends came to 15 bases. CDR3 length: 16 residues. The CDR3 DNA reads TGTGCCAGCAGCTCTGGGCAGGTCACGGCTGGAAACACCATATATTTT. Its protein is CASSSGQVTAGNTIYF.

This clone has just a few counts. V is TRBV13 and J is TRBJ1-1, with a tentative D call TRBD1 (5 bases). The CDR3 totals 13 residues. V was cut by 5 bases and J by 2 bases, with 9 bases left in between. Germline CDR1 is PRHDT and CDR2 is FYEKMQ (reference sequence). For the CDR3, the DNA is TGTGCCAGCAGCAGAGACAGTAACACTGAAGCTTTCTTT. This encodes CASSRDSNTEAFF. Drawing the rest from reference TRBV13 and TRBJ1-1, the complete variable domain is AAGVIQSPRHLIKEKRETATLKCYPIPRHDTVYWYQQGPGQDPQFLISFYEKMQSDKGSIPDRFSAQQFSDYHSELNMSSLELGDSALYFCASSRDSNTEAFFGQGTRLTVV.

The gene calls are TRBV10-3 and TRBJ2-7; D is undetermined. The CDR3 has 12 amino acids. Deletions cut 1 base from V and 2 bases from J, with 3 bases between. In germline, CDR1 is ENHRY, CDR2 SYGVKD. The CDR3 nucleotides read TGTGCCATCAGTGAGTTGGCCTACGAGCAGTACTTC. Encoded protein: CAISELAYEQYF.

The chain carries TRBV6-5 and TRBJ1-6; D gene ambiguous. V was cut by 6 bases and J by 4 bases, with 10 bases left in between. CDR1 is MNHEY, CDR2 SVGAGI, per germline. This CDR3 comprises 14 residues. The CDR3 loop reads CASRPQSYNSPLHF. CDR3 coding DNA: TGTGCCAGCAGGCCTCAGAGTTATAATTCACCCCTCCACTTT.

The chain recombines TRBV4-1 with TRBJ2-5; no reliable D call. Per the germline V gene, CDR1 is MGHRA and CDR2 is YSYEKL. The CDR3 has 12 amino acids. With 0 bases removed from V and 8 bases from J, the gap between germline ends came to 7 bases. In DNA form, the CDR3 reads TGCGCCAGCAGCCAAGACCTGAAAACCCAGTACTTC. This encodes CASSQDLKTQYF.